This T cell receptor beta chain was sequenced during a study of beta chain features in type 1 diabetes. Background on the study: In all, around 100,000,000 sorted cells from all samples were analyzed.

Study results and limitations: HLA influence on TCRB rearrangement stayed unresolved here. Naive, central memory and regulatory TCRB repertoires appeared more similar among patients than healthy donors.

Of the isolated RNA, all was reverse transcribed, and so the sequenced material was expressed TCRB transcripts. Naive, central memory and regulatory T cell samples averaged around 3.8 million reads. The method was immunoSEQ multiplex PCR; TCRdb's version includes in-frame clones alone and lacks a portion of them. This table holds roughly 400,000 clones, approximately 15% found once. Points on this clone: As yet, its antigen is unknown.

The germline CDR1 and CDR2 sequences are MNHNS and SASEGT. Trimming took off 11 bases at V and 7 bases at J, with 15 bases between the two ends. This CDR3 region has 12 residues. The chain recombines TRBV6-1 with TRBJ2-1, with D tentatively TRBD1 (5 bases). Sequencing input: naive CD4+ T cells from blood. The sequence derives from a man aged 30-40 years in good health. Here the CDR3 DNA reads TGTGCCGCTGCGGACAATAGGAATGAGCAGTTCTTC. Its translation is CAAADNRNEQFF.